The rows below give T cell receptor beta chains drawn from one sample of a study of CD8 T cells in ankylosing spondylitis. TCRdb itself ran the 5' RACE reads through MiXCR, one entry per CDR3 protein. The sample yields 130,000 or so distinct CDR3 sequences, approximately 17% seen once. The sample comprised blood, either unsorted or a sorted T cell fraction (not recorded which). The receptors were sampled from a male donor with ankylosing spondylitis. The CDR3 runs from the conserved cysteine through the conserved F or W. D genes are given only for firm matches. Clone size is stated in some rows and not others, as once, few, many or a class when expanded.

abundance: few; d_gene: NA; j_gene: TRBJ1-2; v_gene: TRBV27; CDR3nt: TGTGCCAGCAGTTTGGCAGGGGCACCTCTGTATGGCTACACCTTC; CDR3aa: CASSLAGAPLYGYTF
abundance: NA; d_gene: TRBD2; j_gene: TRBJ2-7; v_gene: TRBV6-2/TRBV6-3; CDR3nt: TGTGCCAGCAGAGAGACCCCGGGACTAGCGGGAGGGTACTCCTACGAGCAGTACTTC; CDR3aa: CASRETPGLAGGYSYEQYF
abundance: NA; d_gene: NA; j_gene: TRBJ2-2; v_gene: TRBV7-6; CDR3nt: TGTGCCAGCAGCTTAGTAGCGGCGAACACCGGGGAGCTGTTTTTT; CDR3aa: CASSLVAANTGELFF
abundance: NA; d_gene: TRBD2; j_gene: TRBJ2-5; v_gene: TRBV27; CDR3nt: TGTGCCAGCAGTACCGGGACTAGCGGATCGGAGACCCAGTACTTC; CDR3aa: CASSTGTSGSETQYF
abundance: NA; d_gene: NA; j_gene: TRBJ1-4; v_gene: TRBV6-5; CDR3nt: TGTGCCAGCAGCCTTAATGAAAAACTGTTTTTT; CDR3aa: CASSLNEKLFF
abundance: few; d_gene: NA; j_gene: TRBJ2-3; v_gene: TRBV11-2; CDR3nt: TGTGCCAGCAGCCTCCCCTACGGCACAGATACGCAGTATTTT; CDR3aa: CASSLPYGTDTQYF
abundance: NA; d_gene: NA; j_gene: TRBJ1-1; v_gene: TRBV29-1; CDR3nt: TGCAGCGTTGAGCGGGACACTTTTCTGGTAGCTTTCTTT; CDR3aa: CSVERDTFLVAFF
abundance: NA; d_gene: NA; j_gene: TRBJ2-7; v_gene: TRBV18; CDR3nt: TGTGCCAGCTCACCAGGTGCGGGGCAATACGAGCAGTACTTC; CDR3aa: CASSPGAGQYEQYF
abundance: many; d_gene: TRBD1; j_gene: TRBJ2-1; v_gene: TRBV28; CDR3nt: TGTGCCAGCAGTATACAGGGGGCGCTTAATGAGCAGTTCTTC; CDR3aa: CASSIQGALNEQFF
abundance: NA; d_gene: NA; j_gene: TRBJ2-1; v_gene: TRBV7-6; CDR3nt: TGTGCCAGCAGCCCGAGACTAGACGATGAGCAGTTCTTC; CDR3aa: CASSPRLDDEQFF
abundance: NA; d_gene: TRBD1; j_gene: TRBJ2-7; v_gene: TRBV27; CDR3nt: TGTGCCAGCGGACAGGGAGGGCAGTACTTC; CDR3aa: CASGQGGQYF
abundance: NA; d_gene: NA; j_gene: TRBJ2-3; v_gene: TRBV13; CDR3nt: TGTGCCACCAGCTTAGGTCCCGGGACTGGGGTCACAGATACGCAGTATTTT; CDR3aa: CATSLGPGTGVTDTQYF
abundance: few; d_gene: NA; j_gene: TRBJ2-1; v_gene: TRBV27; CDR3nt: TGTGCCAGCAGCCCTCACGGAGGGGAAGGGTTGGTCTTC; CDR3aa: CASSPHGGEGLVF
abundance: NA; d_gene: NA; j_gene: TRBJ2-3; v_gene: TRBV12-3/TRBV12-4; CDR3nt: TGTGCCAGCAGTTCCCGATATCCCCGCACAGATACGCAGTATTTT; CDR3aa: CASSSRYPRTDTQYF
abundance: NA; d_gene: TRBD2; j_gene: TRBJ2-3; v_gene: TRBV11-2; CDR3nt: TGTGCCAGCAGCATAGCGGGAGATGTAGATACGCAGTATTTT; CDR3aa: CASSIAGDVDTQYF
abundance: NA; d_gene: TRBD1; j_gene: TRBJ1-1; v_gene: TRBV15; CDR3nt: TGTGCCACCAGCGGCCCCCCAGGGGGAACTGAAGCTTTCTTT; CDR3aa: CATSGPPGGTEAFF
abundance: NA; d_gene: NA; j_gene: TRBJ2-1; v_gene: TRBV9; CDR3nt: TGTGCCAGCAGCGTTAGCGGCTACAATGAGCAGTTCTTC; CDR3aa: CASSVSGYNEQFF
abundance: NA; d_gene: NA; j_gene: TRBJ2-1; v_gene: TRBV19; CDR3nt: TGTGCCAGTAGTATGGGCCAGTCGTACAATGAGCAGTTCTTC; CDR3aa: CASSMGQSYNEQFF
abundance: NA; d_gene: TRBD2; j_gene: TRBJ2-1; v_gene: TRBV2; CDR3nt: TGTGCCAGCACCGGGGGGGAGAGCAACTACAATGAGCAGTTCTTC; CDR3aa: CASTGGESNYNEQFF
abundance: few; d_gene: NA; j_gene: TRBJ2-6; v_gene: TRBV2; CDR3nt: TGTGCCAGCAGACCAACAGGAGGGGCTGGGGCCAACGTCCTGACTTTC; CDR3aa: CASRPTGGAGANVLTF
abundance: NA; d_gene: NA; j_gene: TRBJ2-1; v_gene: TRBV10-3; CDR3nt: TGTGCCATCAGTGGGTCCGAGCAGTCCTACAATGAGCAGTTCTTC; CDR3aa: CAISGSEQSYNEQFF
abundance: few; d_gene: NA; j_gene: TRBJ2-7; v_gene: TRBV20-1; CDR3nt: TGCAGTGCTAGTGACTCCGAAAAGTCCTACGAGCAGTACTTC; CDR3aa: CSASDSEKSYEQYF
abundance: few; d_gene: NA; j_gene: TRBJ2-7; v_gene: TRBV7-3; CDR3nt: TGTGCCAGCAGCCCCACCGGACTATCTCCCGAGCAGTACTTC; CDR3aa: CASSPTGLSPEQYF
abundance: NA; d_gene: NA; j_gene: TRBJ2-2; v_gene: TRBV20-1; CDR3nt: TGCAGTGGGGGGGGACAGAACACCGGGGAGCTGTTTTTT; CDR3aa: CSGGGQNTGELFF
abundance: NA; d_gene: NA; j_gene: TRBJ1-1; v_gene: TRBV20-1; CDR3nt: TGCAGTGCTAGAGATCTGGTGGGCGGAGGCACTGAAGCTTTCTTT; CDR3aa: CSARDLVGGGTEAFF
abundance: NA; d_gene: TRBD1; j_gene: TRBJ2-1; v_gene: TRBV5-1; CDR3nt: TGCGCCAGCAGCGGGACAGGGGGAAGCTCCTACAATGAGCAGTTCTTC; CDR3aa: CASSGTGGSSYNEQFF
abundance: NA; d_gene: NA; j_gene: TRBJ1-2; v_gene: TRBV20-1; CDR3nt: TGCAGTGCCCCGGGGGTGGAGGACGTAAACTATGGCTACACCTTC; CDR3aa: CSAPGVEDVNYGYTF
abundance: many; d_gene: NA; j_gene: TRBJ2-7; v_gene: TRBV4-3; CDR3nt: TGCGCCAGCAGCCAAGATCGGGGGCTCTCCTACGAGCAGTACTTC; CDR3aa: CASSQDRGLSYEQYF
abundance: few; d_gene: NA; j_gene: TRBJ2-5; v_gene: TRBV6-1; CDR3nt: TGTGCCAGCAGTGATTGGGCCGAAGAGACCCAGTACTTC; CDR3aa: CASSDWAEETQYF
abundance: NA; d_gene: NA; j_gene: TRBJ2-7; v_gene: TRBV3-1; CDR3nt: TGTGCCAGCAGCTCACTCTCATCAGGTTTTGACGAGCAGTACTTC; CDR3aa: CASSSLSSGFDEQYF
abundance: NA; d_gene: TRBD1; j_gene: TRBJ2-4; v_gene: TRBV5-1; CDR3nt: TGCGCCAGCAGCTTGGCGACAGGGGGCGAAAACATTCAGTACTTC; CDR3aa: CASSLATGGENIQYF
abundance: few; d_gene: NA; j_gene: TRBJ1-4; v_gene: TRBV28; CDR3nt: TGTGCCAGCAGCCTCGCCGCAACTAATGAAAAACTGTTTTTT; CDR3aa: CASSLAATNEKLFF
abundance: NA; d_gene: NA; j_gene: TRBJ2-5; v_gene: TRBV2; CDR3nt: TGTGCCAGCAGCGACCGAGGGGCCAGGCAAGAGACCCAGTACTTC; CDR3aa: CASSDRGARQETQYF
abundance: few; d_gene: TRBD2; j_gene: TRBJ2-7; v_gene: TRBV7-9; CDR3nt: TGTGCCAGCAAGGGACTAGCGGGAGGCAGATACGAGCAGTACTTC; CDR3aa: CASKGLAGGRYEQYF
abundance: NA; d_gene: TRBD2; j_gene: TRBJ2-3; v_gene: TRBV7-9; CDR3nt: TGTGCCAGCAGCCCCACTAGCGGGAGGGCGGATACGCAGTATTTT; CDR3aa: CASSPTSGRADTQYF
abundance: once; d_gene: NA; j_gene: TRBJ1-6; v_gene: TRBV4-1; CDR3nt: TGCGCCAGCAGCCAAGCAGGGTCGTCTAATTCACCCCTCCACTTT; CDR3aa: CASSQAGSSNSPLHF
abundance: few; d_gene: NA; j_gene: TRBJ2-2; v_gene: TRBV6-1; CDR3nt: TGTGCCAGCAGTAGTCCCGTGGGCACCGGGGAGCTGTTTTTT; CDR3aa: CASSSPVGTGELFF
abundance: few; d_gene: TRBD1; j_gene: TRBJ2-2; v_gene: TRBV6-5; CDR3nt: TGTGCCAGCAGTTACTCTACAGGGGCATCGAACACCGGGGAGCTGTTTTTT; CDR3aa: CASSYSTGASNTGELFF
abundance: few; d_gene: NA; j_gene: TRBJ2-5; v_gene: TRBV6-2/TRBV6-3; CDR3nt: TGTGCCAGCAGTTACCGCCGCGAGGGCAGCCCCCACCAAGAGACCCAGTACTTC; CDR3aa: CASSYRREGSPHQETQYF
abundance: few; d_gene: TRBD1; j_gene: TRBJ2-1; v_gene: TRBV12-5; CDR3nt: TGTGCTAGTGGTTTGGACCAGGGGGCGAGGTTCTTC; CDR3aa: CASGLDQGARFF
abundance: few; d_gene: NA; j_gene: TRBJ2-7; v_gene: TRBV28; CDR3nt: TGTGCCAGCAGTTTCGGGATATCCTCCTACGAGCAGTACTTC; CDR3aa: CASSFGISSYEQYF
abundance: few; d_gene: NA; j_gene: TRBJ2-7; v_gene: TRBV27; CDR3nt: TGTGCCAGCAGTAAAGGCCACTCCTACGAGCAGTACTTC; CDR3aa: CASSKGHSYEQYF
abundance: few; d_gene: NA; j_gene: TRBJ2-7; v_gene: TRBV10-1; CDR3nt: TGCGCCAGCAGTCTCCGGGAGCCTGGGGAGCAGTACTTC; CDR3aa: CASSLREPGEQYF
abundance: few; d_gene: NA; j_gene: TRBJ2-3; v_gene: TRBV7-9; CDR3nt: TGTGCCAGCAGCCCCCCCACAGGGACTCCGATGTTAGGGCAGTATTTT; CDR3aa: CASSPPTGTPMLGQYF
abundance: NA; d_gene: NA; j_gene: TRBJ2-1; v_gene: TRBV10-2; CDR3nt: TGCGCCAGCAACGAGGGCCTGAATGAGCAGTTCTTC; CDR3aa: CASNEGLNEQFF
abundance: NA; d_gene: TRBD2; j_gene: TRBJ2-7; v_gene: TRBV7-8; CDR3nt: TGTGCCAGCAGCTTAGGTGGGGGGGGTCATGCGGAGCAGTACTTC; CDR3aa: CASSLGGGGHAEQYF
abundance: NA; d_gene: NA; j_gene: TRBJ2-7; v_gene: TRBV7-9; CDR3nt: TGTGCCAGCAGCTTAGCACCGGGGGACCTCCTCTACGAGCAGTACTTC; CDR3aa: CASSLAPGDLLYEQYF
abundance: few; d_gene: TRBD2; j_gene: TRBJ2-5; v_gene: TRBV4-1; CDR3nt: TGCGCCAGCAGCCAAGCTCTAGCGGGAGGGGATCCCAAACACTTC; CDR3aa: CASSQALAGGDPKHF
abundance: few; d_gene: NA; j_gene: TRBJ2-1; v_gene: TRBV27; CDR3nt: TGTGCCAGCAGCAGCGTAGTGTACTCCTACAATGAGCAGTTCTTC; CDR3aa: CASSSVVYSYNEQFF
abundance: NA; d_gene: NA; j_gene: TRBJ2-7; v_gene: TRBV4-1; CDR3nt: TGCGCCAGCAGACCCAGTGCGGGGGCCCACGAGCAGTACTTC; CDR3aa: CASRPSAGAHEQYF
abundance: NA; d_gene: NA; j_gene: TRBJ2-1; v_gene: TRBV24-1; CDR3nt: TGTGCCACCGGGGACGCCTACAATGAGCAGTTCTTC; CDR3aa: CATGDAYNEQFF
abundance: few; d_gene: TRBD1; j_gene: TRBJ2-1; v_gene: TRBV20-1; CDR3nt: TGCAGTCCGCTAGGTACTCCCGGACAGGAGGACAATGAGCAGTTCTTC; CDR3aa: CSPLGTPGQEDNEQFF
abundance: NA; d_gene: NA; j_gene: TRBJ2-1; v_gene: TRBV7-9; CDR3nt: TGTGCCAGCAGCATGTCTGGGGGACGTCCGAAGGATGAGCAGTTCTTC; CDR3aa: CASSMSGGRPKDEQFF
abundance: many; d_gene: NA; j_gene: TRBJ2-1; v_gene: TRBV6-5; CDR3nt: TGTGCCAGCAGTTTCGGAGGGAACAATGAGCAGTTCTTC; CDR3aa: CASSFGGNNEQFF
abundance: NA; d_gene: NA; j_gene: TRBJ1-5; v_gene: TRBV7-8; CDR3nt: TGTGCGTCCACCAGAGGCAATCAGCCCCAGCATTTT; CDR3aa: CASTRGNQPQHF
abundance: many; d_gene: TRBD1; j_gene: TRBJ2-3; v_gene: TRBV12-3/TRBV12-4; CDR3nt: TGTGCCAGCAAGGGGGCTGTTGATACGCAGTATTTT; CDR3aa: CASKGAVDTQYF
abundance: NA; d_gene: TRBD1; j_gene: TRBJ2-1; v_gene: TRBV9; CDR3nt: TGTGCCAGCAGCTCCTCCTTCACAGGGGCGGGCGATGAGCAGTTCTTC; CDR3aa: CASSSSFTGAGDEQFF
abundance: NA; d_gene: NA; j_gene: TRBJ2-3; v_gene: TRBV27; CDR3nt: TGTGCCAGCAGTTCCCCTTACGTGCCGGAGCAGTATTTT; CDR3aa: CASSSPYVPEQYF
abundance: few; d_gene: NA; j_gene: TRBJ2-1; v_gene: TRBV7-9; CDR3nt: TGTGCCAGCAGGACGGACTCCTACAATGAGCAGTTCTTC; CDR3aa: CASRTDSYNEQFF
abundance: NA; d_gene: NA; j_gene: TRBJ2-5; v_gene: TRBV24-1; CDR3nt: TGTGCCACCAGTCTTCAGGGTAATCAAGAGACCCAGTACTTC; CDR3aa: CATSLQGNQETQYF